One and the same sample provided the 10 T cell receptor beta chains below, sequenced in a study of blood T cells in healthy people across ages. Next came a second PCR, run for about 7 to 11 cycles, which used a sample-barcoded 5' primer along with a J-beta primer mix. TCRdb analysed the 5' RACE reads with MiXCR anew, one entry per CDR3 protein. The sample holds fewer than 700,000 distinct CDR3 sequences, roughly 48% seen once. The specimen was blood. The receptors were gathered from a man older than 75 in good health.

As to this clonotype: A read error is possible here, since a much larger clone lies one base away. The CDR3 nucleotides read TGCAGCGTTACTACAGGGGGCTACGAGCAGTACTTC. Translating it yields CSVTTGGYEQYF. J is TRBJ2-7 and V is TRBV29-1; TRBD1 matches 8 bases. Losses at the gene ends were 5 bases for V and 3 bases for J; bases not matched to a gene: 3. CDR1 is SQVTM and CDR2 is ANQGSEA in the germline V gene. CDR3 length equals 12 residues.

With regard to this clonotype: A much bigger clone sits one base away, suggesting this may be a read error. The V gene is TRBV7-2, the J gene TRBJ2-3; possible D gene TRBD2, 6 bases. The CDR3 runs 12 residues. V was pared by 3 bases and J by 7 bases, with 8 bases between. CDR1 SGHTA and CDR2 FQGNSA come from the germline V gene. The DNA for the CDR3 is TGTGCCAGCAGCTTGCGGGGAAATACGCAGTATTTT. Translation: CASSLRGNTQYF. Together with reference TRBV7-2 and TRBJ2-3, the CDR3 gives the full variable domain: GAGVSQSPSNKVTEKGKDVELRCDPISGHTALYWYRQSLGQGLEFLIYFQGNSAPDKSGLPSDRFSAERTGGSVSTLTIQRTQQEDSAVYLCASSLRGNTQYFGPGTRLTVL.

V and J are TRBV20-1 and TRBJ2-5, with D maybe TRBD1 (5 bases). Trimming took 1 base from V and 3 from J, leaving 12 bases between them. Germline CDR1 and CDR2: DFQATT and SNEGSKA (reference sequence). This CDR3 has 14 amino acids. The CDR3 DNA reads as TGCAGTGCTAGAGGGCCAGACAGCAAAGAGACCCAGTACTTC. The encoded protein is CSARGPDSKETQYF.

The chain couples TRBV6-2 or TRBV6-3 to TRBJ2-5; D uncertain. The CDR3 loop spans 12 amino acids. V was cut by 2 bases and J by 11 bases, with 12 bases left in between. Germline CDR1 reads MNHEY; CDR2 reads SVGEGT. The CDR3 DNA follows: TGTGCCAGCAGTTACGGTTTAACTCGGCAGTACTTC. Its translation is CASSYGLTRQYF.

The sample holds a few counts of this clonotype. V gene TRBV29-1 combines with J gene TRBJ2-7; tentatively, D is TRBD2 (6 bases). The CDR3 length is 12 residues. The germline gives CDR1 SQVTM, CDR2 ANQGSEA. V lost 6 bases and J 7 bases, leaving 16 bases between the germline ends. This chain's CDR3 is CSVRDSAGEQYF. The CDR3 DNA follows: TGCAGCGTGAGAGACTCGGCGGGGGAGCAGTACTTC.

This clonotype was seen a handful of times. This chain links TRBV27 with TRBJ1-6; D is unresolved. V was shortened by 2 bases and J by 14 bases, with 19 bases between the two germline ends. This CDR3 has 15 residues. In germline, CDR1 is MNHEY, CDR2 SMNVEV (reference sequence). The CDR3 DNA follows: TGTGCCAGCAGTTTACGGGAGGCCGGGCATGGGGCCCTCCACTTT. This translates into CASSLREAGHGALHF.

V is TRBV7-2 and J is TRBJ2-3; tentative D call: TRBD2 (7 bases). V lost 5 bases, J lost 1 base, and 16 bases lay in between. There are 16 residues in the CDR3. Germline-derived CDR1 and CDR2 are SGHTA and FQGNSA. The CDR3 coding sequence is TGTGCCAGCAGCCGTCTCGGGGGGCGCGGCACAGATACGCAGTATTTT. The encoded protein is CASSRLGGRGTDTQYF.

The V gene is TRBV12-3 or TRBV12-4, the J gene TRBJ2-4, with D tentatively TRBD2 (5 bases). V gave up 5 bases and J gave up 7 bases, with 15 bases separating them. This CDR3 is built from 14 residues. This chain's CDR3 is CASSPSREANIQYF. The CDR3 DNA is TGTGCCAGCAGTCCCTCCCGGGAAGCGAACATTCAGTACTTC.

The V and J genes are TRBV10-3 and TRBJ2-7, with D possibly being TRBD1 (5 bases). Germline V gene data show CDR1 as ENHRY and CDR2 as SYGVKD. V dropped 3 bases and J dropped 2 bases, with 11 bases sitting between them. The CDR3 covers 14 residues. CDR3 region: CAISDRAGPYEQYF. Written as DNA, the CDR3 is TGTGCCATCAGTGATAGAGCAGGGCCCTACGAGCAGTACTTC.

V usage is TRBV20-1 and J usage is TRBJ1-2, with 7 bases lining up with TRBD1. Germline V gives CDR1 DFQATT, CDR2 SNEGSKA (reference sequence). The trim removed 5 bases at V and 5 bases at J, leaving 5 bases unmatched. The CDR3 runs to 12 residues. CDR3 sequence (DNA): TGCAGTGCTCCACAGGGGTTATATGGCTACACCTTC. Residues: CSAPQGLYGYTF.